This T cell receptor beta chain was sequenced during a study of PD-L1 blockade in urothelial cancer. Time point here: peripheral blood 6 weeks after treatment start. Produced via immunoSEQ multiplex PCR; TCRdb's table is partial and in-frame only. Here the sample spans approximately 110,000 clones, around 90% being singletons. The germline V gene has CDR1 SQVTM and CDR2 ANQGSEA. V lost 7 bases to trimming and J lost 1 base; unmatched junction nucleotides: 3. CDR3 size: 13 residues. This clone was recorded only once. V gene TRBV29-1 combines with J gene TRBJ2-2; TRBD1 matches at 7 bases. The clonotype was recovered from a man in his sixties with urothelial cancer. Material: PBMCs, obtained around atezolizumab (anti-PD-L1) treatment. CDR3: CSARTGNTGELFF. CDR3 DNA: TGCAGCGCCCGGACAGGGAACACCGGGGAGCTGTTTTTT.